The 16 T cell receptor beta chains in this list originate from one sample, sequenced in a study of T cell clonotyping in hematopoietic cell transplantation. Sequencing was performed with immunoSEQ multiplex PCR; in TCRdb, only in-frame clones are kept and a portion is missing. The data contain 30,000 to 45,000 clones, 88% of them singletons. The sequenced sample consisted of peripheral blood mononuclear cells. The receptors derive from a woman aged 40 to 50 in good health. Some clones in this sample may be carry-over from other donors' samples.

The chain uses TRBV27 and TRBJ2-2; TRBD2 might be the D (6 bases). This CDR3 spans 15 amino acids. Germline CDR1 MNHEY, CDR2 SMNVEV (reference sequence). With 2 bases removed from V and 6 bases from J, the gap between germline ends came to 13 bases. CDR3 in DNA: TGTGCCAGCAGTTTACGCGGGGAAGGCCCCGGGGAGCTGTTTTTT. It yields the protein CASSLRGEGPGELFF.

This rearrangement joins TRBV21-1 to TRBJ2-7. TRBV21-1 is listed as a pseudogene. This CDR3 is 13 amino acids long. CDR3 region: CASSKVLSYEQYF. The CDR3 nucleotides read TGTGCCAGCAGCAAGGTCTTAAGCTACGAGCAGTACTTC.

The rearrangement joins TRBV2 to TRBJ2-7; D might be TRBD1 (5 bases). CDR3 length equals 14 residues. Trimming stripped 5 bases from V and 6 bases from J, with 17 bases between. Germline CDR1 is SNHLY and CDR2 is FYNNEI. For the CDR3, the DNA is TGTGCCAGCAGTCCAATGATACAGGTTATCGAGCAGTACTTC. This codes for CASSPMIQVIEQYF.

The chain has TRBV5-1 and TRBJ1-2; the match to TRBD1 covers 7 bases. Germline-derived CDR1 and CDR2 are SGHRS and YFSETQ. CDR3 size: 13 residues. Trimming at V came to 4 bases and at J to 8 bases, leaving 8 bases not matched to a gene. The CDR3 DNA is TGCGCCAGCAGCCCCTTAGACAGGGCAGGCTACACCTTC. Residues: CASSPLDRAGYTF. The variable domain in full, completed from reference TRBV5-1 and TRBJ1-2, reads KAGVTQTPRYLIKTRGQQVTLSCSPISGHRSVSWYQQTPGQGLQFLFEYFSETQRNKGNFPGRFSGRQFSNSRSEMNVSTLELGDSALYLCASSPLDRAGYTFGSGTRLTVV.

The CDR3 sequence: CASKRLSGGVDGYGYTF. The CDR3 DNA is TGTGCCAGTAAGAGGCTAAGTGGGGGTGTGGATGGCTATGGCTACACCTTC. The V call is TRBV19, the J call TRBJ1-2, with a weak D call TRBD1 (5 bases). Trimming shortened V by 7 bases and J by 4 bases, and 25 bases separated the two germline ends. The CDR3 length is 17 residues. Per the germline V gene, CDR1 is LNHDA and CDR2 is SQIVND (reference sequence).

The V gene is TRBV29-1, the J gene TRBJ2-3; D may be TRBD1 or TRBD2 (5 bases each). This CDR3 is 14 amino acids long. Between the trimmed V and J ends, which lost 7 bases and 2 bases, there was a span of 16 bases. Per germline, CDR1 SQVTM and CDR2 ANQGSEA. In DNA, the CDR3 is TGCAGCGCCTGGGGCGGCGGGTTCACAGATACGCAGTATTTT. This encodes CSAWGGGFTDTQYF.

The V call is TRBV7-2, the J call TRBJ2-7; possible D gene TRBD2, 6 bases. Trimming took 2 bases from V and 5 from J, leaving 10 bases between them. The CDR3 is 13 amino acids. Germline assignment: CDR1 SGHTA and CDR2 FQGNSA. CDR3 region: CASSLRGYNEQYF. CDR3 in DNA: TGTGCCAGCAGCTTACGGGGGTATAACGAGCAGTACTTC. Based on the CDR3 plus reference TRBV7-2 and TRBJ2-7, the full variable domain is GAGVSQSPSNKVTEKGKDVELRCDPISGHTALYWYRQSLGQGLEFLIYFQGNSAPDKSGLPSDRFSAERTGGSVSTLTIQRTQQEDSAVYLCASSLRGYNEQYFGPGTRLTVT.

V usage is TRBV30 and J usage is TRBJ2-7; the match to TRBD2 covers 12 bases. In germline, CDR1 is GTSNPN, CDR2 SVGIG (reference sequence). The CDR3 extends over 18 amino acids. Trimming took 5 bases from V and 3 from J; bases not matched to a gene: 17. The CDR3: CAWFNAGLAGPTDYEQYF. CDR3 coding DNA: TGTGCCTGGTTTAACGCGGGACTAGCGGGCCCCACTGACTACGAGCAGTACTTC.

The gene calls are TRBV9 and TRBJ2-5; a weak D match, TRBD1 (6 bases). Trimming took 4 bases from V and 4 from J, leaving 17 bases between them. The CDR3 sequence is 15 residues long. Germline V gene lookup returns CDR1 SGDLS and CDR2 YYNGEE. CDR3 residues: CASSHSRQARETQYF. In nucleotides, the CDR3 is TGTGCCAGCAGCCATTCCCGACAGGCCCGAGAGACCCAGTACTTC. The entire variable domain, with the rest obtained from reference TRBV9 and TRBJ2-5, is as follows: DSGVTQTPKHLITATGQRVTLRCSPRSGDLSVYWYQQSLDQGLQFLIQYYNGEERAKGNILERFSAQQFPDLHSELNLSSLELGDSALYFCASSHSRQARETQYFGPGTRLLVL.

This sequence joins TRBV30 and TRBJ1-3; tentatively, D is TRBD1 (5 bases). The CDR3 is 15 amino acids. Germline CDR1 reads GTSNPN; CDR2 reads SVGIG (reference sequence). Trimming took off 6 bases at V and 0 bases at J, with 15 bases between the two ends. In DNA, the CDR3 is TGTGCCTGTAGTCGAGGGACGACCTCTGGAAACACCATATATTTT. This translates into CACSRGTTSGNTIYF.

The rearrangement joins TRBV20-1 to TRBJ1-2; D remains unclear. Trimming removed 3 bases from V and 8 bases from J, with 7 bases in between. CDR1 and CDR2 (germline): DFQATT, SNEGSKA (reference sequence). The CDR3 runs 10 residues. Here the CDR3 DNA reads TGCAGTGCTAGGGGTAAAGGCTACACCTTC. This encodes CSARGKGYTF.

This chain joins TRBV6-4 and TRBJ2-2; 10 nucleotides line up with TRBD2. CDR1 is MRHNA, CDR2 SNTAGT, per germline. The junction had 6 bases not matched to a gene; V was cut back by 5 bases and J by 0 bases. This CDR3 has 17 residues. The CDR3 protein is CASSHLAGDANTGELFF. The CDR3 nucleotides are TGTGCCAGCAGTCACCTAGCGGGAGATGCGAACACCGGGGAGCTGTTTTTT.

The chain links TRBV29-1 to TRBJ1-1, with D unresolved. V lost 6 bases and J lost 1, with 15 bases in between. The CDR3 length is 14 residues. The V gene's germline CDR1 is SQVTM and CDR2 ANQGSEA. Written as DNA, the CDR3 is TGCAGCGTCCTTCCATACAGTGGGAACACTGAAGCTTTCTTT. Its translation is CSVLPYSGNTEAFF.

The V call is TRBV9, the J call TRBJ1-4; D may be TRBD1 (6 bases). V lost 4 bases, J lost 5 bases, and 21 bases lay in between. CDR3 length: 17 residues. Per the germline V gene, CDR1 is SGDLS and CDR2 is YYNGEE. CDR3 sequence: CASSLGGGGLLNEKLFF. The CDR3 nucleotides are TGTGCCAGCAGCCTAGGGGGAGGGGGGCTCCTAAATGAAAAACTGTTTTTT.

This clone was observed once. The rearrangement links TRBV19 to TRBJ1-1, with 8 positions matching TRBD1. The CDR3 totals 14 residues. Germline V gene sequence: CDR1 LNHDA, CDR2 SQIVND (reference sequence). The V and J ends lost 9 bases and 1 base, in that order; junction bases with no gene match: 7. In nucleotides, the CDR3 is TGTGCCAGCAGAATGACAGGGGAGAACACTGAAGCTTTCTTT. This sequence encodes CASRMTGENTEAFF.

The V and J genes are TRBV9 and TRBJ1-5; D not resolved. This CDR3 is 13 amino acids long. Trimming took off 4 bases at V and 6 bases at J, with 11 bases between the two ends. Germline-derived CDR1 and CDR2 are SGDLS and YYNGEE. CDR3 sequence reads: CASSPSSGQPQHF. The CDR3 DNA sequence: TGTGCCAGCAGCCCATCAAGCGGTCAGCCCCAGCATTTT.